This T cell receptor beta chain derives from a study of T cells in Graves' hyperthyroidism and ophthalmopathy. Per the germline V gene, CDR1 is SGHRS and CDR2 is YFSETQ. The V gene lost 4 bases and the J gene lost 0 bases, with 11 bases spanning the gap. The CDR3 is made up of 15 amino acids. From RNA transcripts, TCR beta CDR3 regions were amplified. The primer set for the first-round RT-PCR of the TCR CDR3 was HTBI. TCRdb passed the multiplex PCR reads through MiXCR, listing each CDR3 protein once. This sample carries over 250,000 distinct CDR3 sequences, less than 30% of them seen once, and the ten largest clones take around 28%. This clonotype has more than one count but fewer than ten.

This sequence was found in a man between 40 and 49 years old with Graves' hyperthyroidism that later progressed to Graves' ophthalmopathy. Sequencing was carried out using blood. V and J are TRBV5-1 and TRBJ2-4; possible D gene TRBD2, 5 bases. The CDR3 here is CASSARGLAKNIQYF. The CDR3 bases are TGCGCCAGCAGCGCCCGAGGACTAGCCAAAAACATTCAGTACTTC.